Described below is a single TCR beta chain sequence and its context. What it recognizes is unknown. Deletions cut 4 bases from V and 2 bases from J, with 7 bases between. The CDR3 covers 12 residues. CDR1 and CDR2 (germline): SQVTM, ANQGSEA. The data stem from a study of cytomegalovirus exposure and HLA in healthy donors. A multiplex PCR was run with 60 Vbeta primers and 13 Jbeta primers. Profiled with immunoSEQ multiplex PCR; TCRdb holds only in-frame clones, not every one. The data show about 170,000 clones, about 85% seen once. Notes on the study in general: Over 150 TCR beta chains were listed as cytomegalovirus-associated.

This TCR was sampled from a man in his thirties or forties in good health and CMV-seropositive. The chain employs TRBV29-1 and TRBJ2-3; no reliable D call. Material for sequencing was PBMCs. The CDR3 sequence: CSVGRATDTQYF. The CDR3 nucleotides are TGCAGCGTTGGAAGAGCCACAGATACGCAGTATTTT.